The T cell receptor beta chain described here comes from a study of blood T cell repertoires in COVID-19. Germline V gene lookup returns CDR1 MNHNS and CDR2 SASEGT. CDR3 length equals 18 residues. Trimming removed 4 bases from V and 0 bases from J, with 19 bases in between. Clones were sequenced by immunoSEQ multiplex PCR, and TCRdb holds only the in-frame ones, with some missing. The sample consists of under 95,000 clones, 70% to 90% of them appearing once. The receptor comes from a man in his forties or fifties with COVID-19, enrolled during active disease. This chain uses TRBV6-1 with TRBJ2-1; weak D call: TRBD2 (7 bases). Sequenced sample: peripheral blood. The CDR3 is CASSGGAGAALSYNEQFF. As DNA, the CDR3 is TGTGCCAGCAGTGGAGGGGCGGGGGCAGCGCTCTCCTACAATGAGCAGTTCTTC.